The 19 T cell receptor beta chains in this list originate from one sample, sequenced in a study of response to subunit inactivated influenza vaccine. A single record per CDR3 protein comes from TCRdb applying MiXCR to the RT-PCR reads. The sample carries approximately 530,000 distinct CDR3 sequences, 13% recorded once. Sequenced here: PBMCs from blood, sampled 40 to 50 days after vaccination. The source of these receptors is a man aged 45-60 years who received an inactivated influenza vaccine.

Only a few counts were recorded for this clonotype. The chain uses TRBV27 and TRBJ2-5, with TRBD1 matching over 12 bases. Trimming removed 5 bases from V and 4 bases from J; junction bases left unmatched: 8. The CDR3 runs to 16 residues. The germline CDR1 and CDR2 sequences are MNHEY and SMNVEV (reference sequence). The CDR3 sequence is CASSPYGTGGGETQYF. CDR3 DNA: TGTGCCAGCAGTCCCTATGGGACAGGGGGCGGAGAGACCCAGTACTTC.

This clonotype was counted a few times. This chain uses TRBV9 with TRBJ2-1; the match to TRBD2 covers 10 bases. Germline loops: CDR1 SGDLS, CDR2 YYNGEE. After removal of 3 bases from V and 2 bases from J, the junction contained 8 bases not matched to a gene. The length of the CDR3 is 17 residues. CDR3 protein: CASSGTIAGGPYNEQFF. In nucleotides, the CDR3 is TGTGCCAGCAGCGGGACCATAGCGGGGGGCCCCTACAATGAGCAGTTCTTC.

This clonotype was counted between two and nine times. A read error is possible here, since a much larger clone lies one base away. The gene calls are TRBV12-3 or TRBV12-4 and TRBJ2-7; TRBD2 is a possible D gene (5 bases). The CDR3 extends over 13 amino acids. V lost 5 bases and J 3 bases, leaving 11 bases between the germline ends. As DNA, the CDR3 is TGTGCCAGCAGTCCCGGGATAAACTACGAGCAGTACTTC. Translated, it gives CASSPGINYEQYF.

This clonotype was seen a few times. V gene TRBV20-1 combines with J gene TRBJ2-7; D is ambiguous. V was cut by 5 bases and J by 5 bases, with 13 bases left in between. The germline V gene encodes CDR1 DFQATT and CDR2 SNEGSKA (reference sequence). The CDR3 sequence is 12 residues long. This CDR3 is CSAPRPGDEQYF. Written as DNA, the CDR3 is TGCAGTGCTCCGAGACCAGGCGACGAGCAGTACTTC.

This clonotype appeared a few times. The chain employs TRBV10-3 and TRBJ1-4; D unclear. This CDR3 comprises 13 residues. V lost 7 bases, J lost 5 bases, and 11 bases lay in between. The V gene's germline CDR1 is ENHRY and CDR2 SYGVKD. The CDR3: CAITPRLNEKLFF. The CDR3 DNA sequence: TGTGCCATCACCCCCCGTCTAAATGAAAAACTGTTTTTT.

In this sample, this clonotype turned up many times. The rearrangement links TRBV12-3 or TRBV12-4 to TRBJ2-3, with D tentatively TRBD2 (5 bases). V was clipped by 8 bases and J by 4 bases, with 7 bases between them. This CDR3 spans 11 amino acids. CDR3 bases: TGTGCCAGCGAGGGTCCAGATACGCAGTATTTT. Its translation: CASEGPDTQYF.

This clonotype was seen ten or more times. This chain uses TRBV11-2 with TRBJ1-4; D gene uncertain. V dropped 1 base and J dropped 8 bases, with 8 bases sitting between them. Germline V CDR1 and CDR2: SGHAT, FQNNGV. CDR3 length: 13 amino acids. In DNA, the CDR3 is TGTGCCAGCAGCTTAGGGGAAAGGGAAAAACTGTTTTTT. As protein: CASSLGEREKLFF.

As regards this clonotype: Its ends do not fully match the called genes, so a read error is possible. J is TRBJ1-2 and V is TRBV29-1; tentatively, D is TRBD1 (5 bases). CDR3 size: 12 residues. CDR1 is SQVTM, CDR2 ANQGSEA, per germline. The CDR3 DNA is TGCAGCGTTGAGATACAGGCCGCTGGCCACACCTTC. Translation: CSVEIQAAGHTF.

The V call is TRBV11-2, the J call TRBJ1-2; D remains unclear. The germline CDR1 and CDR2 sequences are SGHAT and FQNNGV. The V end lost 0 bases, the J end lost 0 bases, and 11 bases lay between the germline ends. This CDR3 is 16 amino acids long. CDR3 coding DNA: TGTGCCAGCAGCTTAGAGTTGCCGCCGACTAACTATGGCTACACCTTC. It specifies CASSLELPPTNYGYTF.

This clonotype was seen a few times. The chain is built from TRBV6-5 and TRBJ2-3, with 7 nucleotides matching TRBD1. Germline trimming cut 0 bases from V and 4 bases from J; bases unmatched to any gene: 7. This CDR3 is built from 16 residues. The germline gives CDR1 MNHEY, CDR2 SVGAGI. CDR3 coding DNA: TGTGCCAGCAGTTACTCACCGGGACAGAGGGCAGATACGCAGTATTTT. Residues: CASSYSPGQRADTQYF.

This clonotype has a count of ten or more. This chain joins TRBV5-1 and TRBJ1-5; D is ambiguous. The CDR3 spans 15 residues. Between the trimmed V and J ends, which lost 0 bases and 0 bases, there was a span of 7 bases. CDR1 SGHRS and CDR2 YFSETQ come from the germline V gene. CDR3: CASSLEGNSNQPQHF. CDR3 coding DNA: TGCGCCAGCAGCTTGGAAGGAAATAGCAATCAGCCCCAGCATTTT.

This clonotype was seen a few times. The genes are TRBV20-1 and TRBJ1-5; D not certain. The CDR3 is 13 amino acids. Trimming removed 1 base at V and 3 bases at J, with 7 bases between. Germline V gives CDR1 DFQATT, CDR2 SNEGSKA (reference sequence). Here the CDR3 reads CSARAVPNQPQHF. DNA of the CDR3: TGCAGTGCTAGAGCCGTCCCCAATCAGCCCCAGCATTTT.

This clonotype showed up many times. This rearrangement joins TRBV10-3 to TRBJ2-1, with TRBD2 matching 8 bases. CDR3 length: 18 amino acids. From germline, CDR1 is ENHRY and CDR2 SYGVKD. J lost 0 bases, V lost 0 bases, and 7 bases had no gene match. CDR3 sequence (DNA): TGTGCCATCAGTGAGTCAACGGTGCGGGGGGACTCCTACAATGAGCAGTTCTTC. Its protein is CAISESTVRGDSYNEQFF.

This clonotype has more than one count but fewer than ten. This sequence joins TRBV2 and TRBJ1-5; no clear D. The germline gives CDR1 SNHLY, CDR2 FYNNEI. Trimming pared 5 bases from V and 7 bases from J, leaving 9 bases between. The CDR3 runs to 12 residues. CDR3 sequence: CASSQTRQPQHF. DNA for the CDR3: TGTGCCAGCAGTCAGACTCGGCAGCCCCAGCATTTT.

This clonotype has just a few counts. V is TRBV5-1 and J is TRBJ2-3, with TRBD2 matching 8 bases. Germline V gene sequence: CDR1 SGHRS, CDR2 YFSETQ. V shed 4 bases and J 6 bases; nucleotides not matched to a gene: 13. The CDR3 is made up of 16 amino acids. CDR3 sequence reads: CASSPLRGGPPDTQYF. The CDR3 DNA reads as TGCGCCAGCAGCCCTCTTCGGGGGGGGCCTCCGGATACGCAGTATTTT.

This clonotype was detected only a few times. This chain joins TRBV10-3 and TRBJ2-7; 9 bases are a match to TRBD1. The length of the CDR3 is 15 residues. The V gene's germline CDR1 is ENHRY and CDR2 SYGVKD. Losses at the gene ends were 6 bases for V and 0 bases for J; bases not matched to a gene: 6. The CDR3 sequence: CAIRSDRGSSYEQYF. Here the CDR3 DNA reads TGTGCCATCAGAAGCGACAGGGGGAGCTCCTACGAGCAGTACTTC.

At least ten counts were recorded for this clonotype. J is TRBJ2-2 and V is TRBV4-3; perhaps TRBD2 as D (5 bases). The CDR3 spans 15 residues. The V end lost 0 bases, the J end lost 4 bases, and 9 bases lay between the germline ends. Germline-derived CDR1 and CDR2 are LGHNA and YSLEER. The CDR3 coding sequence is TGCGCCAGCAGCCAAGAGCTCGGGATCACCGGGGAGCTGTTTTTT. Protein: CASSQELGITGELFF.

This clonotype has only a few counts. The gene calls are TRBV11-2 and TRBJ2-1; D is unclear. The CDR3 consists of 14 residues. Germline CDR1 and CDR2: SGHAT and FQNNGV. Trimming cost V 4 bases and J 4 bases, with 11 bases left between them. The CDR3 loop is CASSSALIYNEQFF. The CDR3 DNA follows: TGTGCCAGCAGCTCCGCCCTGATATACAATGAGCAGTTCTTC.

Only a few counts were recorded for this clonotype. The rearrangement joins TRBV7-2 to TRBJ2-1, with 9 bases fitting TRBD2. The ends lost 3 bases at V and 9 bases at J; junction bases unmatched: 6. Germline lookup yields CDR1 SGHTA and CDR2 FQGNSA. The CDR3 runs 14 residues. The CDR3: CASSFASGVGEQFF. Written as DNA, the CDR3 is TGTGCCAGCAGCTTCGCTAGCGGGGTAGGTGAGCAGTTCTTC.